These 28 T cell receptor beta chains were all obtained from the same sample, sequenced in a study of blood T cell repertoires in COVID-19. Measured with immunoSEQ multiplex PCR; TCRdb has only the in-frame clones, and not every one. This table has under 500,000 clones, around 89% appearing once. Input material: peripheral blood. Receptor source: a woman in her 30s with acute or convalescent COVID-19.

For the CDR3, the DNA is TGTGCCAGCAGCTTCCGACAGGCTGGGGAGACCCAGTACTTC. As protein: CASSFRQAGETQYF. The genes are TRBV13 and TRBJ2-5, with D perhaps TRBD1 (6 bases). The CDR3 has 14 amino acids. The V gene's germline CDR1 is PRHDT and CDR2 FYEKMQ (reference sequence). V shed 3 bases and J shed 5 bases, with 13 bases lying between them.

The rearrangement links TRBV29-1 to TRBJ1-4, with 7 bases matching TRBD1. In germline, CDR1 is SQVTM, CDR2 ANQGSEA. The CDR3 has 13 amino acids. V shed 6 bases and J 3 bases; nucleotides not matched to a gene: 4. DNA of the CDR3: TGCAGCGTCCAGGGGGGAGCTAATGAAAAACTGTTTTTT. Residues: CSVQGGANEKLFF.

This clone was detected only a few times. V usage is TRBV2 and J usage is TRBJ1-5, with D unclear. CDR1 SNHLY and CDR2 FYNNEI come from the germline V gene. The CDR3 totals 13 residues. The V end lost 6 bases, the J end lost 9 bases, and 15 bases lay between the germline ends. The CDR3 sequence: CASRGEIPGPQHF. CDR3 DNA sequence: TGTGCCAGCAGGGGAGAAATCCCAGGGCCCCAGCATTTT.

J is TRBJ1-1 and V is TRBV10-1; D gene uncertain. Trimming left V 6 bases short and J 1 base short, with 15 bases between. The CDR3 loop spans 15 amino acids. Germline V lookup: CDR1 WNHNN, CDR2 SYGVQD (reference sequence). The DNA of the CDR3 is TGCGCCAGCAGCGATTACCGCGAGGGGAACACTGAAGCTTTCTTT. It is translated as CASSDYREGNTEAFF.

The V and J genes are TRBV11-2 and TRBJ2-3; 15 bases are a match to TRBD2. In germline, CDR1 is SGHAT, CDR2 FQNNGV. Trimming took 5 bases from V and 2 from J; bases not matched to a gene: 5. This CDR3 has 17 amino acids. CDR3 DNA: TGTGCCAGCAGCCCTGGACTAGCGGGGGGGCCCACAGATACGCAGTATTTT. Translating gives CASSPGLAGGPTDTQYF.

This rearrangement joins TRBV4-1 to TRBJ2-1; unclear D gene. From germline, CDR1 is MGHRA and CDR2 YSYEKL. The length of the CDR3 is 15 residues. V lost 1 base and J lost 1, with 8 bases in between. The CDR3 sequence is CASSQAGESYNEQFF. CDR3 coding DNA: TGCGCCAGCAGCCAAGCCGGTGAGTCCTACAATGAGCAGTTCTTC.

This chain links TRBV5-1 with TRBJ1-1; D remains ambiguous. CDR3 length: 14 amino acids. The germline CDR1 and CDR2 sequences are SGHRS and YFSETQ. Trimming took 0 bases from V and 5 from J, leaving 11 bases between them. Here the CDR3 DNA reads TGCGCCAGCAGCTTGGTGGGCAGGAAAACTGAAGCTTTCTTT. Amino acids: CASSLVGRKTEAFF.

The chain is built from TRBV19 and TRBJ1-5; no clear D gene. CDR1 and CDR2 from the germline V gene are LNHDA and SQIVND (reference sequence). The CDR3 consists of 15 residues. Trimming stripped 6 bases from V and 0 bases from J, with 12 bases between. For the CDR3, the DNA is TGTGCCAGTAGGGGCAGGCCCGATAGCAATCAGCCCCAGCATTTT. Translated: CASRGRPDSNQPQHF. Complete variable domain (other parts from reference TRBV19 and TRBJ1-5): DGGITQSPKYLFRKEGQNVTLSCEQNLNHDAMYWYRQDPGQGLRLIYYSQIVNDFQKGDIAEGYSVSREKKESFPLTVTSAQKNPTAFYLCASRGRPDSNQPQHFGDGTRLSIL.

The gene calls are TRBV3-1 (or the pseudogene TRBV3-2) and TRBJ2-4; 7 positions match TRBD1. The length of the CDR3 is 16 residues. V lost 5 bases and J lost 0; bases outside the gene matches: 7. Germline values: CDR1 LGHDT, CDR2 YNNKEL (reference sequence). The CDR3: CASSEQGSLAKNIQYF. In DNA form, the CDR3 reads TGTGCCAGCAGCGAACAGGGGTCGTTAGCCAAAAACATTCAGTACTTC.

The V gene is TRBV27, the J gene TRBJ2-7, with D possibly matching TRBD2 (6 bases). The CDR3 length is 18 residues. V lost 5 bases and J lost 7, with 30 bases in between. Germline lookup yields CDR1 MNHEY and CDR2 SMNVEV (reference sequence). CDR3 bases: TGTGCCAGCAGTCCGGGTTGGGGGGTAAGTTTGGGTGGTCAAGAGCAGTACTTC. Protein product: CASSPGWGVSLGGQEQYF.

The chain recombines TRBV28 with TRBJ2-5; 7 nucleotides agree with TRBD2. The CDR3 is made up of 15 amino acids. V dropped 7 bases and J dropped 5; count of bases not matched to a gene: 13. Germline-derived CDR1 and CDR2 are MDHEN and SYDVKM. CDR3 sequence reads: CASKGGTIFSETQYF. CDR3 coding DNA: TGTGCCAGCAAGGGAGGGACTATCTTTTCGGAGACCCAGTACTTC.

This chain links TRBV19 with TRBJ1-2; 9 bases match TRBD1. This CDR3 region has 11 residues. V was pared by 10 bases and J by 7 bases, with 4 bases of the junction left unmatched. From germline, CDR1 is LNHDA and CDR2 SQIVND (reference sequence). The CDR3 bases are TGTGCCACTCGGGACAGGGTTGGCTACACCTTC. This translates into CATRDRVGYTF. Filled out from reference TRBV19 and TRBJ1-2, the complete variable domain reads DGGITQSPKYLFRKEGQNVTLSCEQNLNHDAMYWYRQDPGQGLRLIYYSQIVNDFQKGDIAEGYSVSREKKESFPLTVTSAQKNPTAFYLCATRDRVGYTFGSGTRLTVV.

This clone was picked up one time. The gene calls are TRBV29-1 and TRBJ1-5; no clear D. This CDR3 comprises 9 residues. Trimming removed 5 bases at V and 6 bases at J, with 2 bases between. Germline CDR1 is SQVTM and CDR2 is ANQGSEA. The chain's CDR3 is CSVLQPQHF. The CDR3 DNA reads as TGCAGCGTTCTTCAGCCCCAGCATTTT.

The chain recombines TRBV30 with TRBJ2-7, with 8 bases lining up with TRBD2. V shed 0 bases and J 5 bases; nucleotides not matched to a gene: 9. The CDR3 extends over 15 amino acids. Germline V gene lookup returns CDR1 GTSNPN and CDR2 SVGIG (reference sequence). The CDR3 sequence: CAWSVWTSFFHEQYF. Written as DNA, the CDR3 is TGTGCCTGGAGTGTATGGACTAGCTTTTTCCACGAGCAGTACTTC.

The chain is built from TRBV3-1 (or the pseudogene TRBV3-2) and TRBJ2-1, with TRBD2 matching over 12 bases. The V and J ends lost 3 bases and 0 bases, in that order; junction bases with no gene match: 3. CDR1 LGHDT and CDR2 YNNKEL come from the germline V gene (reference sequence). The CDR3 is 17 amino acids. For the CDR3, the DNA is TGTGCCAGCAGCCAGGGGACTAGCGGGCGCTCCTACAATGAGCAGTTCTTC. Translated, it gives CASSQGTSGRSYNEQFF.

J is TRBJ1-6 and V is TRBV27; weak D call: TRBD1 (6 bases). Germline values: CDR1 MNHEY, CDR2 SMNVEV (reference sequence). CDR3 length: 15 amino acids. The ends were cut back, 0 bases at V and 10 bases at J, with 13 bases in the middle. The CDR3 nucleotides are TGTGCCAGCAGTTTATCTTACAGGGTTCGCTCACCCCTCCACTTT. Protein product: CASSLSYRVRSPLHF.

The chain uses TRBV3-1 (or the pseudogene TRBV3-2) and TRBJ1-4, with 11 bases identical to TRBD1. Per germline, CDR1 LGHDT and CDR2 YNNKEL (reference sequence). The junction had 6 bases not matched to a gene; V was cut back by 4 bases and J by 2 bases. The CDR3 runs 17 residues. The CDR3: CASSLGQGARTNEKLFF. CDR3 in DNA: TGTGCCAGCAGCCTTGGACAGGGGGCCAGGACTAATGAAAAACTGTTTTTT.

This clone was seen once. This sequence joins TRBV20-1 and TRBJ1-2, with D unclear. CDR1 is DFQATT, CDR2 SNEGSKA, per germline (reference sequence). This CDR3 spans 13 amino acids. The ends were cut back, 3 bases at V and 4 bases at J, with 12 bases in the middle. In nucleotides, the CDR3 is TGCAGTGCTAGTCTCGCCGGTCTCTATGGCTACACCTTC. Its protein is CSASLAGLYGYTF.

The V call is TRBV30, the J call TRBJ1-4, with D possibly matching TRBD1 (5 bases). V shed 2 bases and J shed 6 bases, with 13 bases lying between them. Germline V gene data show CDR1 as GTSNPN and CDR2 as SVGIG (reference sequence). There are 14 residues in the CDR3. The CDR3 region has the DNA TGTGCCTGGAGTACGGGGGGAGGTCATGAAAAACTGTTTTTT. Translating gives CAWSTGGGHEKLFF.

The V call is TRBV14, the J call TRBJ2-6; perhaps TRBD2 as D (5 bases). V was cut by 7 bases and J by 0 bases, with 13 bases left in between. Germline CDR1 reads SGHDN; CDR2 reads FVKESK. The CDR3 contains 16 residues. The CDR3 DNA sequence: TGTGCCAGCAACCGGGGTCCCTACTCTGGGGCCAACGTCCTGACTTTC. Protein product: CASNRGPYSGANVLTF.

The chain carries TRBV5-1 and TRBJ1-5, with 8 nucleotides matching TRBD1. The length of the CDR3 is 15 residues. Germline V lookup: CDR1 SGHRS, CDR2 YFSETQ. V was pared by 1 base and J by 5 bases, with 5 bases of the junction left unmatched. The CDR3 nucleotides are TGCGCCAGCAGCTTGAGCGGACAGGGTTATCAGCCCCAGCATTTT. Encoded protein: CASSLSGQGYQPQHF.

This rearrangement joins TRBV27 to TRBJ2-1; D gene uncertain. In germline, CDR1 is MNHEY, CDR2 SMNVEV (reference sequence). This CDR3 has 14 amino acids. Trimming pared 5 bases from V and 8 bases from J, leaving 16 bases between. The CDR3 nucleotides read TGTGCCAGCAGTCCCCGCCCGGCCCGGGATGAGCAGTTCTTC. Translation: CASSPRPARDEQFF.

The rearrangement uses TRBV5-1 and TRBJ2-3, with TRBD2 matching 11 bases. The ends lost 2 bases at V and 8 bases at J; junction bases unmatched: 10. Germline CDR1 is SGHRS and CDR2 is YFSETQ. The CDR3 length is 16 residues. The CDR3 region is CASSFNILTSGATQYF. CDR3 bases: TGCGCCAGCAGCTTTAACATTCTGACTAGCGGGGCTACGCAGTATTTT.

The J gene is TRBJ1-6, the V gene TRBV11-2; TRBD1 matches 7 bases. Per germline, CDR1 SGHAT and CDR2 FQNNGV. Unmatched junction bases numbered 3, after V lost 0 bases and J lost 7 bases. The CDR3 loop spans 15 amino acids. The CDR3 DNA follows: TGTGCCAGCAGCTTAGAAGGGGGCATAAATTCACCCCTCCACTTT. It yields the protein CASSLEGGINSPLHF.

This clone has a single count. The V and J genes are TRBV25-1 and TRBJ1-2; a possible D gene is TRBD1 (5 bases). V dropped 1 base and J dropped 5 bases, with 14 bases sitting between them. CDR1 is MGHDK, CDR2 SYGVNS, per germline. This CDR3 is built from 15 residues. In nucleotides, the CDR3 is TGTGCCAGCAGTGAATGGGAACAGGACCAATATGGCTACACCTTC. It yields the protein CASSEWEQDQYGYTF.

CDR3 residues: CASSSGQGTYEQYF. The CDR3 nucleotides are TGTGCCAGCAGTTCCGGACAGGGCACCTACGAGCAGTACTTC. The gene calls are TRBV27 and TRBJ2-7, with 8 bases identical to TRBD1. The germline CDR1 and CDR2 sequences are MNHEY and SMNVEV (reference sequence). Trimming at V came to 4 bases and at J to 2 bases, leaving 4 bases not matched to a gene. This CDR3 region has 14 residues.

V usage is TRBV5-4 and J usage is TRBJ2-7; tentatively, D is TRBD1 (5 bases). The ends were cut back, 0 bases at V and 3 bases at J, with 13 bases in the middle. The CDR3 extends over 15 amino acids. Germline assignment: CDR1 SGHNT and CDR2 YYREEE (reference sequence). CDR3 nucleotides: TGTGCCAGCAGCTTGGACGGTGACAGACTCTACGAGCAGTACTTC. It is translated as CASSLDGDRLYEQYF. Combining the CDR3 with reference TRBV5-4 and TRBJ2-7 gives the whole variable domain ETGVTQSPTHLIKTRGQQVTLRCSSQSGHNTVSWYQQALGQGPQFIFQYYREEENGRGNFPPRFSGLQFPNYSSELNVNALELDDSALYLCASSLDGDRLYEQYFGPGTRLTVT.

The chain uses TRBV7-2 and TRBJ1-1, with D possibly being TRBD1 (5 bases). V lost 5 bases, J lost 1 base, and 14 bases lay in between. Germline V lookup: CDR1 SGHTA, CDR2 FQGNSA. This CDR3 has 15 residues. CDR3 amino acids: CASSEKVGANTEAFF. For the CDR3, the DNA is TGTGCCAGCAGCGAAAAAGTAGGGGCGAACACTGAAGCTTTCTTT.